The sequence of this T cell receptor beta chain was determined in a study of metastatic and nonmetastatic thyroid tumors. Study information: Both malignant and benign thyroid patients supplied peripheral blood and tumor or nodule tissue samples, across which the repertoires of these patients were then compared. Study outcomes and limitations: As reported, TCR beta diversity in blood and tumor was significantly higher in malignant thyroid tumors than in benign nodules.

Source study methods: Differences in CDR3 between clinicopathological groups were drawn on to build a classifier intended to discriminate distant-metastatic papillary thyroid cancer patients. Through MiXCR, TCRdb re-clonotyped the PCR reads. It is TCRdb's table, rather than the study itself, that gives the V and J calls and clone size. The table includes about 13,000 clones, 33% detected once. The V gene end was trimmed by 4 bases and the J gene end by 7 bases; junction bases not matched to a gene: 4. The CDR3 loop spans 13 amino acids. No patient received treatment before thyroid surgery. A word on this clone: The antigen remains undetermined.

The receptor's source is a male donor with papillary thyroid cancer or a benign thyroid nodule (not recorded which). Some clones in this sample may be carry-over from other donors' samples. The source material was tumor tissue. The genes are TRBV12-3 or TRBV12-4 and TRBJ1-2, with TRBD1 matching over 9 bases. For the CDR3, the DNA is TGTGCCAGCAGTTCGGGACAGGGTTTTGGCTACACCTTC. This encodes CASSSGQGFGYTF.